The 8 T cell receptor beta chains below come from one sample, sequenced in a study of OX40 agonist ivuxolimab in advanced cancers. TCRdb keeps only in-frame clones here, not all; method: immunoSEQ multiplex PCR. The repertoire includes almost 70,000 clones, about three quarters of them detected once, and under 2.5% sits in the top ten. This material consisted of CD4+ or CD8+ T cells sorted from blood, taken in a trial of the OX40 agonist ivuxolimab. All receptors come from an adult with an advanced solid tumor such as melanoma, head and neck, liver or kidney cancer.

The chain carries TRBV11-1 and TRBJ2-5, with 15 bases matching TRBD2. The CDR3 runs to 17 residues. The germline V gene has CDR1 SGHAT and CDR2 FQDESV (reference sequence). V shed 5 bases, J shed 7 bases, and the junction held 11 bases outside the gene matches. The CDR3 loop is CASSKGLAGGPSLTQYF. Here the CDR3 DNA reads TGTGCCAGCAGCAAGGGACTAGCGGGGGGCCCCTCCTTGACCCAGTACTTC.

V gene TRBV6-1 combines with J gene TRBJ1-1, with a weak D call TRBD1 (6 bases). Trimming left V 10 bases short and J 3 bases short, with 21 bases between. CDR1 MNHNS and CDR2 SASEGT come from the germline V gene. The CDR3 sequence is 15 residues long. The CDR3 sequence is CATSVGGGMDTEAFF. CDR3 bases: TGTGCCACCTCTGTGGGGGGCGGGATGGACACTGAAGCTTTCTTT.

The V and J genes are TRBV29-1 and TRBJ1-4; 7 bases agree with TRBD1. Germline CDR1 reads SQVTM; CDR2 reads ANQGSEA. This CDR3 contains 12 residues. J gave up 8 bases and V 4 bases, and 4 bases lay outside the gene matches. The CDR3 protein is CSVVQGGEKLFF. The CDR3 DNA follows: TGCAGCGTTGTGCAGGGGGGGGAAAAACTGTTTTTT.

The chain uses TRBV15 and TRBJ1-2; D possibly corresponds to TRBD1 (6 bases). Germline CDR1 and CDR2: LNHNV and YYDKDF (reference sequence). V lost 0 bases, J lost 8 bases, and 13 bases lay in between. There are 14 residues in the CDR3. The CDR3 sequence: CATSREGGGRGYTF. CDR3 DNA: TGTGCCACCAGCAGAGAGGGCGGGGGCAGAGGCTACACCTTC. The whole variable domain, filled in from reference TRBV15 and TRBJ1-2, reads DAMVIQNPRYQVTQFGKPVTLSCSQTLNHNVMYWYQQKSSQAPKLLFHYYDKDFNNEADTPDNFQSRRPNTSFCFLDIRSPGLGDTAMYLCATSREGGGRGYTFGSGTRLTVV.

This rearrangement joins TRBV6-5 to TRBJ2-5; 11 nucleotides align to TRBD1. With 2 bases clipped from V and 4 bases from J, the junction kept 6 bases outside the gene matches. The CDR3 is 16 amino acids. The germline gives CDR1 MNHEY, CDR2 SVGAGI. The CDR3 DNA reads TGTGCCAGCAGTTACGGACAGGGGGCGGCCACAGAGACCCAGTACTTC. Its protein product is CASSYGQGAATETQYF.

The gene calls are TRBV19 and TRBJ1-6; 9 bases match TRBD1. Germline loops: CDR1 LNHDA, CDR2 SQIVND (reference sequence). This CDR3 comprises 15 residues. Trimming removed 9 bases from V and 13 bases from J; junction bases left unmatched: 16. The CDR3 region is CASASFGTGNMPLHF. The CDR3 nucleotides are TGTGCCAGCGCCTCCTTCGGGACAGGGAATATGCCCCTCCACTTT.

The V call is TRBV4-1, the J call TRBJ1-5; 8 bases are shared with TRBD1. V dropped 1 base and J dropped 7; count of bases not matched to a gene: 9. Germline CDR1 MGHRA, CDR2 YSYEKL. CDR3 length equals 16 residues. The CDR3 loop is CASSQGGQGAGQPQHF. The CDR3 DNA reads TGCGCCAGCAGCCAAGGGGGGCAGGGGGCCGGACAGCCCCAGCATTTT.

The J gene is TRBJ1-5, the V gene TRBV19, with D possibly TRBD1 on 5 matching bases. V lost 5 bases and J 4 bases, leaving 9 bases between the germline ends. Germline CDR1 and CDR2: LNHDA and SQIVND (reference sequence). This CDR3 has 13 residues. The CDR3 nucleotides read TGTGCCAGTAGTTGGGACCGAAATCAGCCCCAGCATTTT. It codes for CASSWDRNQPQHF. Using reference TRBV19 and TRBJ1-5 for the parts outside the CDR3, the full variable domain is DGGITQSPKYLFRKEGQNVTLSCEQNLNHDAMYWYRQDPGQGLRLIYYSQIVNDFQKGDIAEGYSVSREKKESFPLTVTSAQKNPTAFYLCASSWDRNQPQHFGDGTRLSIL.